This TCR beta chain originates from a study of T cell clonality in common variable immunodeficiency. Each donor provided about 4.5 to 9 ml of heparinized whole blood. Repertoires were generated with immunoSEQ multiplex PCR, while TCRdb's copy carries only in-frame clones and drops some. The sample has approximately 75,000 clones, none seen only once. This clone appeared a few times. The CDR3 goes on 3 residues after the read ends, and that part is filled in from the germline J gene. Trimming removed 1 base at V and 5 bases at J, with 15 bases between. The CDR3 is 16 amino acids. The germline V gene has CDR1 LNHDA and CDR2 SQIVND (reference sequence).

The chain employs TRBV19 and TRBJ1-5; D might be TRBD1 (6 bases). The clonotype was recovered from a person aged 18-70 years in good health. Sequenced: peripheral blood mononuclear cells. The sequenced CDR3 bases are TGTGCCAGTAGTATAGGCAGGGAAGGACAGTATCAGCCC. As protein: CASSIGREGQYQP. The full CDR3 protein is CASSIGREGQYQPQHF.